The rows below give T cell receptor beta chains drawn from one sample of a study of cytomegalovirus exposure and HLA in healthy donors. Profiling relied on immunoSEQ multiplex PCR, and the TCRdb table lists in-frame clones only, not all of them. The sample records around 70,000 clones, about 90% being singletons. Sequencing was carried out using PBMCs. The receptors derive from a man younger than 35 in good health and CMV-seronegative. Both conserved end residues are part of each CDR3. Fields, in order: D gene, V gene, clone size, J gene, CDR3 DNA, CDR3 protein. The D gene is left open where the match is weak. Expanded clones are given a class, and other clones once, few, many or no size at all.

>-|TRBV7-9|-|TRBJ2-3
TGTGCCAGCAGCTTAACCGGGGACTCAAACACAGATACGCAGTATTTT
CASSLTGDSNTDTQYF
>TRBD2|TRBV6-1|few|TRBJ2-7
TGTGCCAGCAGTGGGACTAGCGGGAGGAACTACGAGCAGTACTTC
CASSGTSGRNYEQYF
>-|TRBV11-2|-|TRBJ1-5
TGTGCCAGCAGCTTAGGTCTGGGAGAGCCCCAGCATTTT
CASSLGLGEPQHF
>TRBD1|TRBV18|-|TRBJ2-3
TGTGCCAGCTCACCGGGGGACAGCCCTGGGACAGATACGCAGTATTTT
CASSPGDSPGTDTQYF
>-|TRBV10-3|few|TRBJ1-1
TGTGCCATCAGTGACATCCCAGGGGAGGGCACTGAAGCTTTCTTT
CAISDIPGEGTEAFF
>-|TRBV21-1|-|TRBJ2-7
TGTGCCAGCAGCAAAGGCCACCCTACGGAGCAGTACTTC
CASSKGHPTEQYF
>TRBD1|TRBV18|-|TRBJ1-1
TGTGCCAGCTCCTGGGGACAGGGGGCACAGAACACTGAAGCTTTCTTT
CASSWGQGAQNTEAFF
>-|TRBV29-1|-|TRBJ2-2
TGCAGCGTTGCCACTACCGGGGAGCTGTTTTTT
CSVATTGELFF
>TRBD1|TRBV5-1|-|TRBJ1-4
TGCGCCAGCAGCTTTTTGGGACAGGGCAATGAAAAACTGTTTTTT
CASSFLGQGNEKLFF
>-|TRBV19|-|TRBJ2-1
TGTGCCAGTAGTGGGGGGACCTACAATGAGCAGTTCTTC
CASSGGTYNEQFF
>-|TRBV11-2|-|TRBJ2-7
TGTGCCAGCAGCTTAGCCGTCGAGCAGTACTTC
CASSLAVEQYF
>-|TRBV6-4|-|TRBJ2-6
TGTGCCAGCAGTGACTCTCGCGTATCATTCTCTGGGGCCAACGTCCTGACTTTC
CASSDSRVSFSGANVLTF
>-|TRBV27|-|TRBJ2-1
TGTGCCAGCAGTTTAGGGCGGGTAATGGGTGAGCAGTTCTTC
CASSLGRVMGEQFF
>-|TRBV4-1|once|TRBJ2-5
TGCGCCAGCAGCCTGTACGGGGGAGTTGAGACCCAGTACTTC
CASSLYGGVETQYF
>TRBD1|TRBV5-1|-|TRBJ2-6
TGCGCCAGCAGCTCGACAGGGGCGGGGGCCAACGTCCTGACTTTC
CASSSTGAGANVLTF
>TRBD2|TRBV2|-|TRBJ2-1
TGTGCCAGCACTAGGCTAGCGGGAGGGCCTGATGAGCAGTTCTTC
CASTRLAGGPDEQFF
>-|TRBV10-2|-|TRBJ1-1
TGCGCCAGCAGTGATCTCGGGGAAACTGAAGCTTTCTTT
CASSDLGETEAFF
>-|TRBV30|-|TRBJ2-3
TGTGCCTGGAGTGTGCGGGACAGCCGCACAGATACGCAGTATTTT
CAWSVRDSRTDTQYF